This entry describes one T cell receptor beta chain. Its antigen is undetermined. This specimen comes from a study of T cell responses to AZD1222 COVID-19 vaccine. Germline loops: CDR1 SQVTM, CDR2 ANQGSEA. V lost 4 bases and J lost 7, with 11 bases in between. This CDR3 has 11 residues. Only in-frame clones appear in the TCRdb table, and some are missing; sequencing was by immunoSEQ multiplex PCR. The sample holds tens of thousands of clones, around 93% seen once. Notes on the study in general: Variant regions that are unmutated are reportedly the target of nearly half of spike-specific TCRs. Repertoires were obtained solely post-peak T cell response. Spike-specific TCR breadth and depth both grew after two AZD1222 doses. Regions 160-218 and 743-854 held dominance among vaccine-associated CD4 TCRs, which spanned spike.

The clonotype originates from an adult who received the AZD1222 COVID-19 vaccine. The sample was peripheral blood, taken 28 days after the second AZD1222 dose. The J gene is TRBJ2-7, the V gene TRBV29-1; D is possibly TRBD1 (6 bases). CDR3 DNA: TGCAGCGTTGTACAGGGAAGGGAGCAGTACTTC. Translated, it gives CSVVQGREQYF.